This passage covers 18 T cell receptor beta chains from one sample sequenced in a study of cytomegalovirus exposure and HLA in healthy donors. A multiplex PCR was run with 60 Vbeta primers and 13 Jbeta primers. The data were produced by immunoSEQ multiplex PCR, yet TCRdb's version contains in-frame clones alone and is incomplete. The sample has about 65,000 clones. The sample consisted of PBMCs. Source of these receptors: a boy between 10 and 17 years old in good health and CMV-seronegative.

This chain connects TRBV18 to TRBJ2-7, with D unresolved. CDR1 KGHSH and CDR2 LQKENI come from the germline V gene. The CDR3 totals 14 residues. The germline V and J ends were trimmed by 0 bases and 0 bases, with 6 bases remaining between them. The CDR3 reads CASSPPGSSYEQYF. The DNA of the CDR3 is TGTGCCAGCTCACCACCCGGTAGCTCCTACGAGCAGTACTTC.

To note about this clone: The same CDR3 arises from other DNA sequences in this sample as well. The rearrangement joins TRBV11-3 to TRBJ2-1; 7 nucleotides align to TRBD1. The germline gives CDR1 SGHNT, CDR2 YENEEA. The junction had 7 bases not matched to a gene; V was cut back by 4 bases and J by 1 base. The CDR3 covers 16 residues. The CDR3 sequence: CASSSRIQGSYNEQFF. CDR3 sequence (DNA): TGTGCCAGCAGCTCAAGGATACAGGGGTCCTACAATGAGCAGTTCTTC.

The CDR3 spells CASSQDLRAGTGISAAFF. CDR3 bases: TGCGCCAGCAGCCAAGATTTAAGGGCCGGGACAGGGATATCGGCGGCTTTCTTT. V usage is TRBV4-1 and J usage is TRBJ1-1; 9 positions match TRBD1. CDR3 length: 18 amino acids. V dropped 0 bases and J dropped 11; count of bases not matched to a gene: 19. Germline-derived CDR1 and CDR2 are MGHRA and YSYEKL.

The V call is TRBV7-9, the J call TRBJ1-2; a possible D gene is TRBD1 (5 bases). The germline gives CDR1 SEHNR, CDR2 FQNEAQ (reference sequence). Trimming stripped 2 bases from V and 1 base from J, with 11 bases between. The CDR3 totals 15 residues. CDR3 in amino acids: CASSLSTGDNYGYTF. CDR3 DNA: TGTGCCAGCAGCTTAAGTACAGGAGATAACTATGGCTACACCTTC.

This chain links TRBV5-1 with TRBJ1-2; tentative D call: TRBD1 (6 bases). Germline lookup yields CDR1 SGHRS and CDR2 YFSETQ. Deletions cut 4 bases from V and 7 bases from J, with 20 bases between. The CDR3 spans 15 residues. CDR3 sequence reads: CASSGTGSHAGGYTF. In DNA form, the CDR3 reads TGCGCCAGCAGCGGAACAGGGAGTCACGCGGGTGGCTACACCTTC.

This chain links TRBV7-3 with TRBJ2-3, with 9 bases that match TRBD2. Germline CDR1 reads SGHTA; CDR2 reads FQGTGA. Trimming at V came to 9 bases and at J to 2 bases, leaving 9 bases not matched to a gene. This CDR3 spans 15 amino acids. In DNA, the CDR3 is TGTGCCAGTTCGACTAGCGGACAAACCACAGATACGCAGTATTTT. Its translation: CASSTSGQTTDTQYF.

The gene calls are TRBV6-6 and TRBJ2-3; the match to TRBD2 covers 8 bases. The germline CDR1 and CDR2 sequences are MNHNY and SVGAGI (reference sequence). The V and J ends lost 10 bases and 3 bases, in that order; junction bases with no gene match: 9. This CDR3 is built from 14 residues. The CDR3 sequence is CATHRGGKTDTQYF. In nucleotides, the CDR3 is TGTGCCACCCACCGGGGGGGCAAAACAGATACGCAGTATTTT.

This chain uses TRBV6-5 with TRBJ2-7; TRBD1 aligns across 8 bases. The V and J ends lost 5 bases and 0 bases, in that order; junction bases with no gene match: 6. Germline V gene lookup returns CDR1 MNHEY and CDR2 SVGAGI. This CDR3 comprises 15 residues. The CDR3 loop is CASSQRQGSSYEQYF. The CDR3 DNA is TGTGCCAGCAGTCAACGACAGGGGAGCTCCTACGAGCAGTACTTC.

This chain connects TRBV19 to TRBJ1-1; D is unresolved. The CDR3 has 13 residues. From germline, CDR1 is LNHDA and CDR2 SQIVND (reference sequence). The V gene lost 9 bases and the J gene lost 4 bases, with 15 bases spanning the gap. CDR3 coding DNA: TGTGCCAGCGCAACTCGGGAGGGCACTGAAGCTTTCTTT. Its translation is CASATREGTEAFF.

V is TRBV13 and J is TRBJ2-5, with a possible D match to TRBD1 (5 bases). Germline V gives CDR1 PRHDT, CDR2 FYEKMQ (reference sequence). V shed 5 bases and J shed 5 bases, with 12 bases lying between them. The CDR3 is 13 amino acids. This CDR3 reads CASSPQDGETQYF. The CDR3 DNA follows: TGTGCCAGCAGCCCACAGGATGGGGAGACCCAGTACTTC. Drawing the rest from reference TRBV13 and TRBJ2-5, the complete variable domain is AAGVIQSPRHLIKEKRETATLKCYPIPRHDTVYWYQQGPGQDPQFLISFYEKMQSDKGSIPDRFSAQQFSDYHSELNMSSLELGDSALYFCASSPQDGETQYFGPGTRLLVL.

The rearrangement links TRBV6-5 to TRBJ1-2, with unresolved D. The CDR3 totals 13 residues. CDR1 is MNHEY and CDR2 is SVGAGI in the germline V gene. The V and J ends lost 4 bases and 10 bases respectively, with 16 bases between them. CDR3 residues: CASSSVVRVTYTF. For the CDR3, the DNA is TGTGCCAGCAGTTCGGTCGTCCGGGTCACCTACACCTTC.

The gene calls are TRBV19 and TRBJ2-7; D may be TRBD2 (6 bases). Germline V gene data show CDR1 as LNHDA and CDR2 as SQIVND (reference sequence). V lost 7 bases and J lost 5, with 18 bases in between. The CDR3 runs 14 residues. In DNA form, the CDR3 reads TGTGCCAGTACCCCCATGGGGGGAGGCAACGAGCAGTACTTC. Translating gives CASTPMGGGNEQYF.

DNA for the CDR3: TGCGCCAGCAGCTTGGACGGCTCTGGAAACACCATATATTTT. It encodes CASSLDGSGNTIYF. The rearrangement joins TRBV5-1 to TRBJ1-3; D unresolved. The germline CDR1 and CDR2 sequences are SGHRS and YFSETQ. V was trimmed by 0 bases and J by 0 bases, leaving 4 bases between them. The CDR3 is made up of 14 amino acids.

The rearrangement links TRBV5-6 to TRBJ2-7, with D tentatively TRBD1 (6 bases). This CDR3 comprises 13 residues. V gave up 2 bases and J gave up 4 bases, with 10 bases separating them. The germline gives CDR1 SGHDT, CDR2 YYEEEE. CDR3 sequence reads: CASSFRGRYEQYF. As DNA, the CDR3 is TGTGCCAGCAGCTTCAGGGGTCGGTACGAGCAGTACTTC.

The chain links TRBV11-2 to TRBJ2-7; TRBD2 is a possible D gene (6 bases). The V gene lost 1 base and the J gene lost 6 bases, with 7 bases spanning the gap. The CDR3 length is 12 residues. Germline-derived CDR1 and CDR2 are SGHAT and FQNNGV. CDR3 region: CASSLGGGEQYF. DNA of the CDR3: TGTGCCAGCAGCTTAGGGGGAGGCGAGCAGTACTTC.

The chain employs TRBV19 and TRBJ2-1; 10 nucleotides agree with TRBD2. V gave up 7 bases and J gave up 10 bases; unmatched junction bases: 16. The CDR3 totals 16 residues. Germline V lookup: CDR1 LNHDA, CDR2 SQIVND (reference sequence). As DNA, the CDR3 is TGTGCCAGTAATAAGGGAGGAGCGGGAGGGCCTCGGGAGCAGTTCTTC. Its translation: CASNKGGAGGPREQFF.

The chain is built from TRBV5-4 and TRBJ1-2, with D perhaps matching TRBD1 (5 bases). The CDR3 covers 15 residues. Trimming removed 0 bases at V and 3 bases at J, with 12 bases between. Per germline, CDR1 SGHNT and CDR2 YYREEE (reference sequence). The CDR3 nucleotides read TGTGCCAGCAGCTTGGCCTTGACAGACTACTATGGCTACACCTTC. Encoded protein: CASSLALTDYYGYTF.

V gene TRBV5-1 combines with J gene TRBJ2-3; the match to TRBD2 covers 11 bases. The CDR3 length is 16 residues. Trimming cost V 5 bases and J 4 bases; bases outside gene matches: 9. Germline loops: CDR1 SGHRS, CDR2 YFSETQ. The CDR3 DNA follows: TGCGCCAGCAGTCCCCTAGCGGGGGGTTATGCAGATACGCAGTATTTT. Translating it yields CASSPLAGGYADTQYF.